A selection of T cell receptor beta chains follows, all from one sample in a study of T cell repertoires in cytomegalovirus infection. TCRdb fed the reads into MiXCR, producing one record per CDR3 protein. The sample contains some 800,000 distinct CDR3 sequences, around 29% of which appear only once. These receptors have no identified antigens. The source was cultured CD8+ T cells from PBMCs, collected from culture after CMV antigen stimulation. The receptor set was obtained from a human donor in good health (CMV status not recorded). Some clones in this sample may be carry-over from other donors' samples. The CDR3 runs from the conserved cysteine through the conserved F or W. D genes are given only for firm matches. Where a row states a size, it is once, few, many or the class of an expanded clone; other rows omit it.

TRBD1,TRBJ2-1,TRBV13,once,CASSPSRQGKLEQFF,TGTGCCAGCAGCCCGAGCCGACAGGGAAAGTTAGAGCAGTTCTTC
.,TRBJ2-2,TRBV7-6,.,CASSFPEATGELFF,TGTGCCAGCAGCTTCCCAGAAGCCACCGGGGAGCTGTTTTTT
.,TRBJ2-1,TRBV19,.,CASSIEPWRRSSYNEQFF,TGTGCCAGTAGTATAGAACCCTGGCGGAGAAGCTCCTACAATGAGCAGTTCTTC
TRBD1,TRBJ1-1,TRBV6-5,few,CASSYFGTGFFSTEAFF,TGTGCCAGCAGTTACTTCGGGACAGGGTTTTTTAGCACTGAAGCTTTCTTT
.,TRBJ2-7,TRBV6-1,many,CASSEAGQGSYEQYF,TGTGCCAGCAGTGAAGCGGGGCAGGGCTCCTACGAGCAGTACTTC
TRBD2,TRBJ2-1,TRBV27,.,CASSLQRGGMNEQFF,TGTGCCAGCAGTTTACAGCGGGGGGGAATGAATGAGCAGTTCTTC
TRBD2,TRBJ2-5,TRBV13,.,CASSPMGSGGLQETQYF,TGTGCCAGCAGCCCCATGGGTAGCGGGGGTCTCCAAGAGACCCAGTACTTC
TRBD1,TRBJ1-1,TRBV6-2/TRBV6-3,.,CASSSSRDRVTEAFF,TGTGCCAGCAGTTCCTCCCGGGACAGGGTCACTGAAGCTTTCTTT
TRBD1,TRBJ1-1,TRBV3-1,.,CASSQGSPLRGDTEAFF,TGTGCCAGCAGCCAAGGGTCCCCGCTCAGGGGGGACACTGAAGCTTTCTTT
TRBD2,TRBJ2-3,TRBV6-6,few,CASSRGLAIRFSTDTQYF,TGTGCCAGCAGCCGGGGACTAGCGATCAGATTCAGCACAGATACGCAGTATTTT
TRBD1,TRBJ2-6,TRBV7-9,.,CASSFSGTGAPGANVLTF,TGTGCCAGCAGCTTCTCCGGGACAGGGGCCCCAGGGGCCAACGTCCTGACTTTC
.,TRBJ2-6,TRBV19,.,CASSRGANVLTF,TGTGCCAGTAGTCGGGGGGCCAACGTCCTGACTTTC
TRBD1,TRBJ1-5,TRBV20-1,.,CSARDEGQGTGFNQPQHF,TGCAGTGCTAGAGATGAGGGACAGGGGACAGGGTTCAATCAGCCCCAGCATTTT
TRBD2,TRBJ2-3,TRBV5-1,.,CASSFTSGRNTDTQYF,TGCGCCAGCAGCTTTACTAGCGGGAGAAACACAGATACGCAGTATTTT
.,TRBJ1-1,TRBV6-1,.,CANYARSEAFF,TGTGCCAACTACGCGAGGAGTGAAGCTTTCTTT
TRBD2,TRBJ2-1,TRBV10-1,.,CASRGTRHEQFF,TGCGCCAGCAGAGGGACTAGACATGAGCAGTTCTTC
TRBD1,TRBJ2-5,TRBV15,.,CATSRVPVGQGETQYF,TGTGCCACCAGCAGAGTCCCTGTTGGACAGGGGGAGACCCAGTACTTC
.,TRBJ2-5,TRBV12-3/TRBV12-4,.,CASSLYTQETQYF,TGTGCCAGCAGTTTATACACTCAAGAGACCCAGTACTTC
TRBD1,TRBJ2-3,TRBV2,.,CASINRDRVQGTDTQYF,TGTGCCAGCATCAACCGGGACAGGGTGCAGGGGACAGATACGCAGTATTTT
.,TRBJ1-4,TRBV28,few,CASSPIDTTGEKLFF,TGTGCCAGCAGTCCCATCGATACGACAGGAGAAAAACTGTTTTTT
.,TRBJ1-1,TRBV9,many,CASGGTEAFF,TGTGCCAGCGGGGGGACTGAAGCTTTCTTT
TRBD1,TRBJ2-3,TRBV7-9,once,CANRKQGHGTDTQYF,TGTGCCAACAGAAAACAGGGGCACGGCACAGATACGCAGTATTTT
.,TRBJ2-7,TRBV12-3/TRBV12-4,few,CASSFSRSEQYF,TGTGCCAGCAGTTTTTCCCGTTCCGAGCAGTACTTC
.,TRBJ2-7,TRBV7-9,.,CASSFDERAYEQYF,TGTGCCAGCAGCTTCGACGAACGAGCCTACGAGCAGTACTTC
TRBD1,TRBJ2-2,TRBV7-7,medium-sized,CASSRDRGRELFF,TGTGCTAGCAGCCGGGACAGGGGAAGGGAGCTGTTTTTT
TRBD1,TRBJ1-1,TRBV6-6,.,CASRNLQGPNTEAFF,TGTGCCAGCAGAAACCTACAGGGGCCGAACACTGAAGCTTTCTTT
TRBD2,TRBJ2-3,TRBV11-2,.,CASSARTSGGRTDTQYF,TGTGCCAGCAGCGCGAGGACTAGCGGGGGGCGCACAGATACGCAGTATTTT
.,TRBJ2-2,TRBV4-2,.,CASSPPVFTGELFF,TGTGCCAGCAGCCCCCCGGTCTTTACCGGGGAGCTGTTTTTT
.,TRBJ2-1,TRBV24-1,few,CATSDLWQGSNEQFF,TGTGCCACCAGTGATCTCTGGCAGGGCTCCAATGAGCAGTTCTTC
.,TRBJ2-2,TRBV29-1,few,CSAYRRGTGELFF,TGCAGCGCATACAGGAGGGGCACCGGGGAGCTGTTTTTT
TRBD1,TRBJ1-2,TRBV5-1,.,CASSLTGAAKGYTF,TGCGCCAGCAGCTTGACAGGGGCTGCAAAAGGCTACACCTTC
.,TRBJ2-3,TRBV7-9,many,CASSPGLSSTDTQYF,TGTGCCAGCAGCCCCGGACTTTCTAGCACAGATACGCAGTATTTT
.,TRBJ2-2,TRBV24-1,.,CATSDLTTNTGELFF,TGTGCCACCAGTGATTTAACAACGAACACCGGGGAGCTGTTTTTT
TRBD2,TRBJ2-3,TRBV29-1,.,CSVDNGGAADTQYF,TGCAGCGTTGATAACGGGGGGGCCGCAGATACGCAGTATTTT
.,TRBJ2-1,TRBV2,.,CASSRAIAINEQFF,TGTGCCAGCAGCCGGGCCATAGCGATAAATGAGCAGTTCTTC
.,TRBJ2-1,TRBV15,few,CATSQFQGNEQFF,TGTGCCACCAGCCAATTCCAGGGGAATGAGCAGTTCTTC
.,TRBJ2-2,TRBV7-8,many,CASSPYDTSGTGELFF,TGTGCCAGCAGCCCATATGATACTTCCGGCACCGGGGAGCTGTTTTTT
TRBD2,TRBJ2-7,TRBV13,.,CASSPRGGIYEQYF,TGTGCCAGCAGCCCCCGGGGGGGGATCTACGAGCAGTACTTC
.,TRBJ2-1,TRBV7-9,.,CASSHRGGIYNEQFF,TGTGCCAGCAGCCACCGTGGGGGGATTTACAATGAGCAGTTCTTC
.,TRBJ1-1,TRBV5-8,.,CASSWGPMNTEAFF,TGTGCCAGCAGCTGGGGACCGATGAACACTGAAGCTTTCTTT
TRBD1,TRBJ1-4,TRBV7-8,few,CASSRDRGRLAEKLFF,TGTGCCAGCAGCAGGGACAGGGGGCGACTAGCGGAAAAACTGTTTTTT
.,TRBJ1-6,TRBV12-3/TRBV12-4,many,CASRPTGWGSPLHF,TGTGCCAGCAGGCCTACAGGGTGGGGTTCACCCCTCCACTTT
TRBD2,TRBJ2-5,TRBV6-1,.,CASSEWGSGGPQETQYF,TGTGCCAGCAGTGAATGGGGCAGCGGGGGCCCCCAAGAGACCCAGTACTTC
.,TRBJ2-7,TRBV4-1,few,CASSQLQGHSAYEQYF,TGCGCCAGCAGCCAACTACAGGGACATAGCGCCTACGAGCAGTACTTC
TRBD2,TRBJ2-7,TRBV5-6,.,CASSRPLLAPSYEQYF,TGTGCCAGCAGCCGACCCCTACTAGCGCCGTCCTACGAGCAGTACTTC
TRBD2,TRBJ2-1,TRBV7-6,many,CASSSKHRDRTSGGDSEQFF,TGTGCCAGCAGCTCGAAACACCGCGATAGGACTAGCGGGGGGGATAGTGAGCAGTTCTTC
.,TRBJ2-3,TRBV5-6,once,CASSFEIDLQDTQYF,TGTGCCAGCAGCTTTGAAATAGACCTGCAAGATACGCAGTATTTT
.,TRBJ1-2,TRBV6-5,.,CASSYSYSGHKVSYGYTF,TGTGCCAGCAGTTACTCATACTCCGGGCACAAAGTTTCTTATGGCTACACCTTC
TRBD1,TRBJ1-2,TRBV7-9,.,CASSYTGTGGYGYTF,TGTGCCAGCAGTTACACCGGGACAGGGGGCTATGGCTACACCTTC
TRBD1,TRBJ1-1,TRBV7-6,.,CASSLPRTGGVTEAFF,TGTGCCAGCAGCTTACCCCGGACAGGGGGGGTTACTGAAGCTTTCTTT
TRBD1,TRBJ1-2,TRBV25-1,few,CASTSPRGYGYTF,TGTGCCAGCACCTCCCCCAGGGGGTATGGCTACACCTTC